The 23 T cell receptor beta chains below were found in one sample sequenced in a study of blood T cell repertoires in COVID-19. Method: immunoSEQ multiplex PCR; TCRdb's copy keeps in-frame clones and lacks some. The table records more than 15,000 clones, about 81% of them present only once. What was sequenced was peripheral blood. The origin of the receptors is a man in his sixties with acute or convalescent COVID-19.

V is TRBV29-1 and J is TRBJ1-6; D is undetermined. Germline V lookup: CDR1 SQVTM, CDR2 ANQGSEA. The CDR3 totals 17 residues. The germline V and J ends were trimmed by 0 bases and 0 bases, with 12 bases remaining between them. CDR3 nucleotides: TGCAGCGTTGAAGATGGGAGCGAGAGCTCCTATAATTCACCCCTCCACTTT. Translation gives CSVEDGSESSYNSPLHF. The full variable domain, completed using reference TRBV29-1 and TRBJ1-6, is SAVISQKPSRDICQRGTSLTIQCQVDSQVTMMFWYRQQPGQSLTLIATANQGSEATYESGFVIDKFPISRPNLTFSTLTVSNMSPEDSSIYLCSVEDGSESSYNSPLHFGNGTRLTVT.

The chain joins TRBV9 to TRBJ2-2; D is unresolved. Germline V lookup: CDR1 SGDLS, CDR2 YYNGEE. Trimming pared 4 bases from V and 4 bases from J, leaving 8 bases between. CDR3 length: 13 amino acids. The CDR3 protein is CASSPSITGELFF. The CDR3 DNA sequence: TGTGCCAGCAGCCCTAGTATCACCGGGGAGCTGTTTTTT.

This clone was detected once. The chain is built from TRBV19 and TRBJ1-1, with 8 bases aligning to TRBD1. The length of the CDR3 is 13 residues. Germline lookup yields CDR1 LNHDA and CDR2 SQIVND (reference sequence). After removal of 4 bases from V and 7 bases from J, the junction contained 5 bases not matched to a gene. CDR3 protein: CASSRQGMSEAFF. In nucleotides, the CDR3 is TGTGCCAGTAGTAGACAGGGGATGAGTGAAGCTTTCTTT. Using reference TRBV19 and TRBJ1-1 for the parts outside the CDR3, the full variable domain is DGGITQSPKYLFRKEGQNVTLSCEQNLNHDAMYWYRQDPGQGLRLIYYSQIVNDFQKGDIAEGYSVSREKKESFPLTVTSAQKNPTAFYLCASSRQGMSEAFFGQGTRLTVV.

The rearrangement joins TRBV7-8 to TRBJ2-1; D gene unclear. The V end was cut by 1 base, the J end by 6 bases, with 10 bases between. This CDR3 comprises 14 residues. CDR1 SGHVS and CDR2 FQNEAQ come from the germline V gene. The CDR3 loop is CASSLGAPSNEQFF. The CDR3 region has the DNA TGTGCCAGCAGCTTAGGGGCCCCCTCCAATGAGCAGTTCTTC.

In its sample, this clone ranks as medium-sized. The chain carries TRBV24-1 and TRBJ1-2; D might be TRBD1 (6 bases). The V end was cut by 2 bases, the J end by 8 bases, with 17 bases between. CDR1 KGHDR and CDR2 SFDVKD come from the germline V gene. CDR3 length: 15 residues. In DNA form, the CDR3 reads TGTGCCACCAGTGATTCTTCAGGGGTACGGCGGGGCTACACCTTC. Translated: CATSDSSGVRRGYTF.

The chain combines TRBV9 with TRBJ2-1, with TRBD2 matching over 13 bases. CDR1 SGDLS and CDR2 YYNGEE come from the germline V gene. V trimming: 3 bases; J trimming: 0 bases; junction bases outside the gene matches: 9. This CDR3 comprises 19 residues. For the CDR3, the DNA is TGTGCCAGCAGCGAGAGCGGGACTAGCGGGGAGAGCTCCTACAATGAGCAGTTCTTC. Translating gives CASSESGTSGESSYNEQFF.

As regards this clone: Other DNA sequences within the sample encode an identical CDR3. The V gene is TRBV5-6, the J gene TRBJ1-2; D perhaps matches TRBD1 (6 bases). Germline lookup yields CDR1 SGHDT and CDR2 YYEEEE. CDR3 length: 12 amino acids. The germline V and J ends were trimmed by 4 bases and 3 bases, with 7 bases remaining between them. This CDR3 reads CASSEGDYGYTF. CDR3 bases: TGTGCCAGCAGCGAGGGGGACTATGGCTACACCTTC.

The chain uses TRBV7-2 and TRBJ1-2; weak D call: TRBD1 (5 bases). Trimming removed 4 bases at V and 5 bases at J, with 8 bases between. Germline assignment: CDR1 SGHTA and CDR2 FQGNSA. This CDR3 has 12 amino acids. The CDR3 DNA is TGTGCCAGCAGCTCCCCAGGGTATGGCTACACCTTC. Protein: CASSSPGYGYTF.

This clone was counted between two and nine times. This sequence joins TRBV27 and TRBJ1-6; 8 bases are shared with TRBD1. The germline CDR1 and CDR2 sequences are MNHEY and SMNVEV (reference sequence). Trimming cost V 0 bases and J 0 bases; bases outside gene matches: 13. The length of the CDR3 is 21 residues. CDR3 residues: CASSLSAWVRGLSSYNSPLHF. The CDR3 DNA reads TGTGCCAGCAGTTTATCGGCGTGGGTCAGGGGGCTGAGCTCCTATAATTCACCCCTCCACTTT.

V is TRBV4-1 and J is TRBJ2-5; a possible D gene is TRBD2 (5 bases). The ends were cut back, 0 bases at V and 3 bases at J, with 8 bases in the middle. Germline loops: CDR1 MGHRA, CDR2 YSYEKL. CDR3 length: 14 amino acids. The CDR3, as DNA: TGCGCCAGCAGCCAAGATCCAGCGGAAGAGACCCAGTACTTC. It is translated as CASSQDPAEETQYF.

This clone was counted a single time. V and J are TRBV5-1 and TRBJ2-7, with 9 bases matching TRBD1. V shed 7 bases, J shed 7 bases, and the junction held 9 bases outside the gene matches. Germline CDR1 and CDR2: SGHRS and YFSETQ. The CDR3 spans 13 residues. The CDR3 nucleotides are TGCGCCAGCCACCGCGGGACAGGGACTGAGCAGTACTTC. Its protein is CASHRGTGTEQYF.

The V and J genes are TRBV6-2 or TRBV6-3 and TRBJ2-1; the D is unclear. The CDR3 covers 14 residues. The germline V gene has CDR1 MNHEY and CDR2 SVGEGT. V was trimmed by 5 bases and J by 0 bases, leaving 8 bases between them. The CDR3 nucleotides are TGTGCCAGCAGTGACCGGAGCTCCTACAATGAGCAGTTCTTC. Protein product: CASSDRSSYNEQFF.

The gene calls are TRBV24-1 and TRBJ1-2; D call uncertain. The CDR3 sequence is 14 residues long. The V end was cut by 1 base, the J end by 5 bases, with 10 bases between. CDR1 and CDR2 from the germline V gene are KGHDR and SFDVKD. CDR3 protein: CATSDLAGDYGYTF. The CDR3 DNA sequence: TGTGCCACCAGTGATTTAGCGGGAGATTATGGCTACACCTTC.

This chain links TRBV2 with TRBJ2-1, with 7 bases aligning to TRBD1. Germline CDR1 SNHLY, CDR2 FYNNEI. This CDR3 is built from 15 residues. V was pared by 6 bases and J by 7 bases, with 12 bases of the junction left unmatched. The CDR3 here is CASRANRGWVNEQFF. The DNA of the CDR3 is TGTGCCAGCAGGGCGAACAGGGGTTGGGTTAATGAGCAGTTCTTC.

CDR3 in amino acids: CASLVPGHVRAFF. The CDR3 DNA follows: TGTGCCAGCCTCGTCCCGGGACATGTAAGAGCTTTCTTT. The V and J genes are TRBV6-5 and TRBJ1-1, with D perhaps matching TRBD1 (6 bases). The CDR3 is 13 residues long. Trimming pared 8 bases from V and 10 bases from J, leaving 20 bases between. In germline, CDR1 is MNHEY, CDR2 SVGAGI.

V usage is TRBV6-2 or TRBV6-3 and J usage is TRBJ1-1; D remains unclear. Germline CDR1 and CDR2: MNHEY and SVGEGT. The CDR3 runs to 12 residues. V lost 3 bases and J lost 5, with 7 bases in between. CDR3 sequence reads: CASSYSVTEAFF. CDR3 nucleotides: TGTGCCAGCAGTTATTCAGTAACTGAAGCTTTCTTT.

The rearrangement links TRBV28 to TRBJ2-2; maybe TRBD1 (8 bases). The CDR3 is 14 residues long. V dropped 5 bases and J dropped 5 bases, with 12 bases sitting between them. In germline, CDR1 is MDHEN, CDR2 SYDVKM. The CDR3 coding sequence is TGTGCCAGCAGTGACAGGGGAGGGACCGGGGAGCTGTTTTTT. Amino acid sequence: CASSDRGGTGELFF.

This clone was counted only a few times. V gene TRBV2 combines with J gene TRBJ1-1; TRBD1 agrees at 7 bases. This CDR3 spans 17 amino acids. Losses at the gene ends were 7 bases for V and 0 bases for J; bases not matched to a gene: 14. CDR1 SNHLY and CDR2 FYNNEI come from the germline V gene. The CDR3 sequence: CASIDRAHILMNTEAFF. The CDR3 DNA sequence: TGTGCCAGCATCGACAGGGCCCACATACTTATGAACACTGAAGCTTTCTTT. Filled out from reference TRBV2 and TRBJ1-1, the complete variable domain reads EPEVTQTPSHQVTQMGQEVILRCVPISNHLYFYWYRQILGQKVEFLVSFYNNEISEKSEIFDDQFSVERPDGSNFTLKIRSTKLEDSAMYFCASIDRAHILMNTEAFFGQGTRLTVV.

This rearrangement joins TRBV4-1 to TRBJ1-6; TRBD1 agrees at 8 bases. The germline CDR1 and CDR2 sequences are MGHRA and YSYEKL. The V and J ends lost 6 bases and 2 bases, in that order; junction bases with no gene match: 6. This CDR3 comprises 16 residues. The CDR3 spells CASRPTGVTYNSPLHF. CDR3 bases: TGCGCCAGCAGACCGACAGGGGTTACCTATAATTCACCCCTCCACTTT.

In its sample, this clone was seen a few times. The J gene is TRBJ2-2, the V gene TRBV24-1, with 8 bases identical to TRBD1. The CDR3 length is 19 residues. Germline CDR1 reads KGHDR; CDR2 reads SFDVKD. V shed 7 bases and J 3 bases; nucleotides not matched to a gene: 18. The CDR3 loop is CATSVINRETGEDTGELFF. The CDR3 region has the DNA TGTGCCACCAGCGTAATTAACCGGGAGACAGGGGAGGACACCGGGGAGCTGTTTTTT.

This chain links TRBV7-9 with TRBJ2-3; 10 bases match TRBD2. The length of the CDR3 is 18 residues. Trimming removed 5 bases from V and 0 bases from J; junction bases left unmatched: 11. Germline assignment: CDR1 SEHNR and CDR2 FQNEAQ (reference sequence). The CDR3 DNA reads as TGTGCCAGCAGCCCCCCCGAACTACTAGCGGGGAGCACAGATACGCAGTATTTT. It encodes CASSPPELLAGSTDTQYF.

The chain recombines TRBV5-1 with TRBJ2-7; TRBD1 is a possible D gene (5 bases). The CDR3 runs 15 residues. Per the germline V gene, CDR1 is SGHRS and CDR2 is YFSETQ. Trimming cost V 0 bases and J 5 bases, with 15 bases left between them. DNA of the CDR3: TGCGCCAGCAGCTTGGATGGCAGGGAATCTAACGAGCAGTACTTC. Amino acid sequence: CASSLDGRESNEQYF.

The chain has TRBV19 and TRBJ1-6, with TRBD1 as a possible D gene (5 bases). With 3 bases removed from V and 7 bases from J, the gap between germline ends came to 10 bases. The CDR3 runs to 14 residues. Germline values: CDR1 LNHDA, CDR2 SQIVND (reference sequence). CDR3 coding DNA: TGTGCCAGTAGTATCCCAGGGCGGAATTCACCCCTCCACTTT. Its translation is CASSIPGRNSPLHF.